Below, 23 T cell receptor beta chains from the same sample are listed, as sequenced in a study of blood T cell repertoires in COVID-19. TCRdb's table, derived via immunoSEQ multiplex PCR, lists solely in-frame clones and lacks some. The top ten hold 6.8% of the sample, which has roughly 220,000 clones, 84% seen once. The sample comprised PBMCs or T cells enriched from blood (not recorded which). The receptor set was obtained from a woman in her 40s who had recovered from COVID-19.

The chain uses TRBV24-1 and TRBJ2-6; D is ambiguous. The ends were cut back, 3 bases at V and 0 bases at J, with 5 bases in the middle. The germline V gene encodes CDR1 KGHDR and CDR2 SFDVKD. This CDR3 is 15 amino acids long. CDR3 sequence reads: CATSDTGSGANVLTF. The CDR3 nucleotides read TGTGCCACCAGTGATACGGGCTCTGGGGCCAACGTCCTGACTTTC.

The J gene is TRBJ2-3, the V gene TRBV28; 7 bases match TRBD1. The CDR3 sequence is 14 residues long. CDR1 is MDHEN, CDR2 SYDVKM, per germline. V was pared by 6 bases and J by 4 bases, with 7 bases of the junction left unmatched. The CDR3 is CASRRTGVPDTQYF. The CDR3 nucleotides are TGTGCCAGCAGAAGAACAGGGGTTCCAGATACGCAGTATTTT. The variable domain in full, completed from reference TRBV28 and TRBJ2-3, reads DVKVTQSSRYLVKRTGEKVFLECVQDMDHENMFWYRQDPGLGLRLIYFSYDVKMKEKGDIPEGYSVSREKKERFSLILESASTNQTSMYLCASRRTGVPDTQYFGPGTRLTVL.

In its sample, this clone was seen once. The J gene is TRBJ1-6, the V gene TRBV7-6; weak D call: TRBD1 (5 bases). Germline loops: CDR1 SGHVS, CDR2 FNYEAQ. V lost 3 bases and J lost 10, with 13 bases in between. The CDR3 consists of 14 residues. The CDR3 sequence is CASSLQGSGSPLHF. CDR3 DNA sequence: TGTGCCAGCAGCTTGCAGGGTTCTGGCTCACCCCTCCACTTT.

V is TRBV19 and J is TRBJ2-5; 7 bases align to TRBD1. Germline lookup yields CDR1 LNHDA and CDR2 SQIVND (reference sequence). There are 16 residues in the CDR3. V shed 2 bases and J 5 bases; nucleotides not matched to a gene: 11. Here the CDR3 DNA reads TGTGCCAGTAGTATAAGTGGGACAGTTTCATGGGAGACCCAGTACTTC. Translation: CASSISGTVSWETQYF.

This chain joins TRBV27 and TRBJ2-3; 9 positions match TRBD1. This CDR3 spans 14 amino acids. The germline V gene has CDR1 MNHEY and CDR2 SMNVEV (reference sequence). After removal of 6 bases from V and 5 bases from J, the junction contained 6 bases not matched to a gene. CDR3 bases: TGTGCCAGCAGAATACAGGGGGCAGGAGATACGCAGTATTTT. Translated, it gives CASRIQGAGDTQYF.

The CDR3 sequence is CASSYTGTSGVEQYF. The DNA for the CDR3 is TGTGCCAGCAGTTACACCGGGACTAGCGGGGTCGAGCAGTACTTC. The chain is built from TRBV28 and TRBJ2-7; 13 positions agree with TRBD2. The CDR3 totals 15 residues. Looked up from germline, CDR1 is MDHEN and CDR2 is SYDVKM. With V trimmed by 4 bases and J by 6 bases, 6 bases remained unmatched.

The chain combines TRBV27 with TRBJ1-2; 8 positions match TRBD1. The J segment lost 4 bases and the V segment lost 6 bases, leaving 7 bases of the junction unmatched. The CDR3 length is 14 residues. The germline gives CDR1 MNHEY, CDR2 SMNVEV (reference sequence). CDR3 in amino acids: CASSDLQGGYGYTF. CDR3 in DNA: TGTGCCAGCAGCGACCTACAGGGGGGCTATGGCTACACCTTC.

The chain couples TRBV24-1 to TRBJ1-2; D perhaps matches TRBD1 (5 bases). The CDR3 length is 16 residues. V lost 3 bases and J lost 5, with 18 bases in between. Germline CDR1 and CDR2: KGHDR and SFDVKD. CDR3 amino acids: CATSDTTGGEAYGYTF. CDR3 sequence (DNA): TGTGCCACCAGTGATACGACCGGGGGGGAAGCATATGGCTACACCTTC.

The chain combines TRBV21-1 with TRBJ2-7; no DNA check was done on the table's D call, TRBD1. TRBV21-1 constitutes a pseudogene. This CDR3 is 14 amino acids long. The CDR3 loop reads CASSKGAFLYEQYV. CDR3 bases: TGTGCCAGCAGCAAAGGGGCTTTCCTTTACGAGCAGTACGTC.

The gene calls are TRBV27 and TRBJ1-4, with D possibly matching TRBD1 (5 bases). Trimming removed 6 bases at V and 4 bases at J, with 18 bases between. Germline assignment: CDR1 MNHEY and CDR2 SMNVEV (reference sequence). There are 16 residues in the CDR3. CDR3 sequence reads: CASRDNGQGINEKLFF. As DNA, the CDR3 is TGTGCCAGCAGGGATAATGGACAAGGAATTAATGAAAAACTGTTTTTT. Complete variable domain (other parts from reference TRBV27 and TRBJ1-4): EAQVTQNPRYLITVTGKKLTVTCSQNMNHEYMSWYRQDPGLGLRQIYYSMNVEVTDKGDVPEGYKVSRKEKRNFPLILESPSPNQTSLYFCASRDNGQGINEKLFFGSGTQLSVL.

The CDR3 region is CASSVGRGEAFF. Written as DNA, the CDR3 is TGTGCCAGTTCTGTCGGACGGGGTGAAGCTTTCTTT. The J gene is TRBJ1-1, the V gene TRBV19; no clear D. Germline V gene lookup returns CDR1 LNHDA and CDR2 SQIVND (reference sequence). The V and J ends lost 8 bases and 7 bases respectively, with 14 bases between them. The CDR3 loop spans 12 amino acids.

This chain links TRBV28 with TRBJ2-7; a weak D match, TRBD1 (5 bases). The CDR3 is 14 amino acids. Trimming pared 3 bases from V and 1 base from J, leaving 10 bases between. Per the germline V gene, CDR1 is MDHEN and CDR2 is SYDVKM. The CDR3 region is CASSLFQGSYEQYV. The CDR3 DNA is TGTGCCAGCAGTTTGTTTCAGGGATCCTACGAGCAGTACGTC.

This clone was seen a handful of times. The rearrangement joins TRBV5-1 to TRBJ2-3; D is perhaps TRBD1 (6 bases). This CDR3 has 14 amino acids. V shed 0 bases and J shed 3 bases, with 8 bases lying between them. From germline, CDR1 is SGHRS and CDR2 YFSETQ. Here the CDR3 DNA reads TGCGCCAGCAGCTTGGCGCAGGGGACAGATACGCAGTATTTT. Amino acids: CASSLAQGTDTQYF.

The V call is TRBV5-1, the J call TRBJ2-3; maybe TRBD1 (6 bases). Trimming shortened V by 0 bases and J by 2 bases, and 13 bases separated the two germline ends. The germline CDR1 and CDR2 sequences are SGHRS and YFSETQ. This CDR3 spans 16 amino acids. The DNA of the CDR3 is TGCGCCAGCAGCTTGGGGGGGCAGCCAGTCACAGATACGCAGTATTTT. Its translation: CASSLGGQPVTDTQYF.

The V gene is TRBV11-1, the J gene TRBJ2-7; TRBD2 might be the D (6 bases). The CDR3 sequence is 14 residues long. V lost 8 bases and J 2 bases, leaving 16 bases between the germline ends. Looked up from germline, CDR1 is SGHAT and CDR2 is FQDESV (reference sequence). The CDR3 sequence: CASPVQRVTYEQYV. CDR3 DNA sequence: TGTGCCAGCCCCGTCCAGCGGGTGACCTACGAGCAGTACGTC.

This clone has ten or more counts. The rearrangement joins TRBV30 to TRBJ2-5; 12 bases are a match to TRBD2. Germline-derived CDR1 and CDR2 are GTSNPN and SVGIG (reference sequence). The CDR3 totals 17 residues. Trimming took 0 bases from V and 1 from J; bases not matched to a gene: 6. The CDR3 region has the DNA TGTGCCTGGAGTGTACGAGGACTAGCGGGATTCCAAGAGACCCAGTACTTC. Residues: CAWSVRGLAGFQETQYF.

The CDR3 DNA reads as TGTGCCAGCAGCCCACAGGGGGGGGAGACCCAGTACTTC. This codes for CASSPQGGETQYF. This sequence joins TRBV7-2 and TRBJ2-5; TRBD1 might be the D (8 bases). Trimming stripped 5 bases from V and 5 bases from J, with 12 bases between. The CDR3 is made up of 13 amino acids. Germline V CDR1 and CDR2: SGHTA, FQGNSA.

This clone was counted a few times. This chain links TRBV28 with TRBJ1-5, with 7 bases that match TRBD1. The CDR3 is made up of 14 amino acids. Germline CDR1 is MDHEN and CDR2 is SYDVKM. V shed 5 bases, J shed 6 bases, and the junction held 7 bases outside the gene matches. The CDR3 nucleotides are TGTGCCAGCAGTGGAGGGGGCTCGAGTCAGCCCCAGCATTTT. It codes for CASSGGGSSQPQHF. The variable domain in full, with the rest retrieved from reference TRBV28 and TRBJ1-5, is DVKVTQSSRYLVKRTGEKVFLECVQDMDHENMFWYRQDPGLGLRLIYFSYDVKMKEKGDIPEGYSVSREKKERFSLILESASTNQTSMYLCASSGGGSSQPQHFGDGTRLSIL.

The rearrangement uses TRBV10-1 and TRBJ2-1, with D perhaps TRBD2 (5 bases). CDR3 length equals 11 residues. Looked up from germline, CDR1 is WNHNN and CDR2 is SYGVQD (reference sequence). V was shortened by 8 bases and J by 8 bases, with 10 bases between the two germline ends. DNA of the CDR3: TGCGCCAGCTCGGCGGGCGATGAGCAGTTCTTC. Amino acid sequence: CASSAGDEQFF.

The sample holds one count of this clone. This chain joins TRBV7-2 and TRBJ1-5; D gene ambiguous. This CDR3 has 13 amino acids. Looked up from germline, CDR1 is SGHTA and CDR2 is FQGNSA. The V gene lost 8 bases and the J gene lost 6 bases, with 14 bases spanning the gap. CDR3 coding DNA: TGTGCCAGCTCTCCGGCGACTCTTCAGCCCCAGCATTTT. Its protein product is CASSPATLQPQHF.

The chain couples TRBV18 to TRBJ2-2; D not certain. Trimming pared 2 bases from V and 1 base from J, leaving 11 bases between. There are 16 residues in the CDR3. Germline loops: CDR1 KGHSH, CDR2 LQKENI. The CDR3, as DNA: TGTGCCAGCTCACCATCGATTGCGCTGAACACCGGGGAGCTGTTTTTT. It is translated as CASSPSIALNTGELFF.

The chain links TRBV28 to TRBJ1-2; possibly TRBD1 for D (5 bases). The CDR3 runs to 12 residues. Germline values: CDR1 MDHEN, CDR2 SYDVKM. Trimming took off 7 bases at V and 0 bases at J, with 6 bases between the two ends. The CDR3 nucleotides read TGTGCCAGCACGGACACTAACTATGGCTACACCTTC. Its protein is CASTDTNYGYTF.

V gene TRBV28 combines with J gene TRBJ2-2; D is perhaps TRBD1 (6 bases). V was cut by 7 bases and J by 5 bases, with 14 bases left in between. This CDR3 is 14 amino acids long. Germline lookup yields CDR1 MDHEN and CDR2 SYDVKM. The CDR3 coding sequence is TGTGCCAGCAATCAAGAGGGGGTAACCGGGGAGCTGTTTTTT. It specifies CASNQEGVTGELFF.